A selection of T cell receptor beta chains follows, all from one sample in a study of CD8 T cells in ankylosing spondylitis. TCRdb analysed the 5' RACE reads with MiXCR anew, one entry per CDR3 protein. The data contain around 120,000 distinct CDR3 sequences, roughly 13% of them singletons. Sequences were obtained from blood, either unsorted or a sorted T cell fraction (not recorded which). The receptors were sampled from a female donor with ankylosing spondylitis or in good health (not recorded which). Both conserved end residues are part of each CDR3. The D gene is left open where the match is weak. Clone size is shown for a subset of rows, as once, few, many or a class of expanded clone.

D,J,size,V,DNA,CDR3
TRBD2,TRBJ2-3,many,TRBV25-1,TGTGCCAGCAGGCCGGGGGGTAACGGTGCAGATACGCAGTATTTT,CASRPGGNGADTQYF
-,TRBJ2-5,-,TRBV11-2,TGTGCCAGCAGCTTAAGCTCAACGAAGGAGACCCAGTACTTC,CASSLSSTKETQYF
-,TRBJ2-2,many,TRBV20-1,TGCAGTGCTAGAGATCCGGGAAACACCGGGGAGCTGTTTTTT,CSARDPGNTGELFF
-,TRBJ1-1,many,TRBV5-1,TGCGCCAGCAGCTCACAGGGGAACACTGAAGCTTTCTTT,CASSSQGNTEAFF
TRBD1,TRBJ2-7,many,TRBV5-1,TGCGCCAGCAGCTTGTGGAGACAGGGGGTTTACGAGCAGTACTTC,CASSLWRQGVYEQYF
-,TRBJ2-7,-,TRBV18,TGTGCCAGCTCACCAAATAGAGGGGAGGTCGAGCAGTACTTC,CASSPNRGEVEQYF
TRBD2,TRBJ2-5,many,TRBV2,TGTGCCAGCAGACTAGCGGGGGGACCACAAGAGACCCAGTACTTC,CASRLAGGPQETQYF
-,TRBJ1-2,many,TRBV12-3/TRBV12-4,TGTGCCAGTCGGGATCCGGGCTATGGCTACACCTTC,CASRDPGYGYTF
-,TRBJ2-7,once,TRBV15,TGTGCCACCAGCAGAGAATCGACACGGAGCTCCTACGAGCAGTACTTC,CATSRESTRSSYEQYF
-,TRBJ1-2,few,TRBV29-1,TGCAGCGCCCACTCCATTACAGCTAACTATGGCTACACCTTC,CSAHSITANYGYTF
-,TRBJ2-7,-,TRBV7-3,TGTGCCAGCAGCTTAAATGGCGGGACATTCTACGAGCAGTACTTC,CASSLNGGTFYEQYF
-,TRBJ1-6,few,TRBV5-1,TGCGCCAGCAGCTTGCTCGGAGAGTATAATTCACCCCTCCACTTT,CASSLLGEYNSPLHF
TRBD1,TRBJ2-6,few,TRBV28,TGTGCCAGCAGCCCGGGACAGGGCTCTGGGGCCAACGTCCTGACTTTC,CASSPGQGSGANVLTF
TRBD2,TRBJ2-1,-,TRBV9,TGTGCCAGCAGCGTAACGACCGATGGACTAGCGGGAACGGATGAGCAGTTCTTC,CASSVTTDGLAGTDEQFF
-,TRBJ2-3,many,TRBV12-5,TGTGCTAGTGCCTTTTTCACAGATACGCAGTATTTT,CASAFFTDTQYF